The clone carrying this T cell receptor beta chain has at least ten counts. Its specificity is not known. This sample stems from a study of Graves' ophthalmopathy and Graves' hyperthyroidism. General observations from the study: Clonotypes were expanded in thyroid at above 0.001 frequency, and most also appeared in blood. The model forecast ophthalmopathy progression, reaching around 70% sensitivity and 72% to 80% specificity.

Donors with ophthalmopathy: moderate-to-severe activity, CAS ≥3, NOSPECS ≥4, duration under 3 months. PBMCs had their origin in fresh peripheral blood (about 10 ml). Germline V gene lookup returns CDR1 GTSNPN and CDR2 SVGIG (reference sequence). The CDR3 runs to 14 residues. V was pared by 5 bases and J by 3 bases, with 16 bases between. RNA transcripts were the template, and TCR beta CDR3 regions were amplified from them. HTBI primers served in a first-round RT-PCR, which a second-round multiplex PCR followed. TCRdb independently ran MiXCR on the multiplex PCR reads; one entry per CDR3 protein. The table lists about 370,000 distinct CDR3 sequences, roughly 18% of them singletons.

V is TRBV30 and J is TRBJ1-1; tentative D call: TRBD1 (5 bases). The sample was peripheral blood. This TCR was sampled from a young woman with Graves' ophthalmopathy. CDR3 region: CAWGGWGDHTEAFF. The CDR3 DNA is TGTGCCTGGGGTGGGTGGGGCGACCACACTGAAGCTTTCTTT.